The clone carrying this T cell receptor beta chain was counted at least ten times. The antigen is unknown. The time point is: patch test 2, 6 weeks after DPC sensitization. Treatment given: therapeutic diphenylcyclopropenone sensitization with weekly scalp DPC. This record belongs to a study of human T cells and chemical hapten exposure. Whole-study context: While the approximately 25-week study was under way, patients received diphenylcyclopropenone on the scalp every week. Findings and caveats of the study: DPC sensitization produced no change in TCRs with frequency above 1 in 1000.

Germline lookup yields CDR1 LGHNA and CDR2 YNFKEQ. The CDR3 loop spans 16 amino acids. V was pared by 4 bases and J by 11 bases, with 11 bases of the junction left unmatched. TCRdb reprocessed the RACE reads with MiXCR, giving one entry per CDR3 protein. The data hold 330,000 or so distinct CDR3 sequences, with under 6.5% observed a single time. This sequence originates from a woman under 30 with alopecia areata. Some clones in this sample may be carry-over from other donors' samples. Sample: whole blood, taken in connection with sensitization to the hapten diphenylcyclopropenone (DPC). J is TRBJ1-6 and V is TRBV4-2, with TRBD1 matching 10 bases. CDR3 sequence: CASSPRPGTGETPLHF. The CDR3, as DNA: TGTGCCAGCAGCCCTAGGCCAGGGACAGGGGAAACACCCCTCCACTTT.